This TCR beta chain was captured by sequencing in a study of T cell clusters in autoimmune cytopenias. Findings and caveats of the study: Functional roles of the in silico T cell clusters still await experimental validation.

From germline, CDR1 is SGHRS and CDR2 YFSETQ. The CDR3 is made up of 14 amino acids. TRB was amplified from around 250 ng of peripheral blood genomic DNA per sample. For this clonotype: Antigen: not known.

TRB rearrangements were amplified by touch-down multiplex PCR with mixed TRB-A/B primers. TCRdb processed the multiplex PCR reads again and assigns one entry to each CDR3 protein, with no DNA. This sample contains 4,500 to 6,000 distinct CDR3 sequences. The chain combines TRBV5-1 with TRBJ2-3; TCRdb reports TRBD1, a call that lacks DNA to check it against. The TCR originated in a human donor with an autoimmune cytopenia or autoimmune hepatitis (not recorded which). Specimen: peripheral blood. The CDR3 sequence: CASTGTAWGDTQYF.